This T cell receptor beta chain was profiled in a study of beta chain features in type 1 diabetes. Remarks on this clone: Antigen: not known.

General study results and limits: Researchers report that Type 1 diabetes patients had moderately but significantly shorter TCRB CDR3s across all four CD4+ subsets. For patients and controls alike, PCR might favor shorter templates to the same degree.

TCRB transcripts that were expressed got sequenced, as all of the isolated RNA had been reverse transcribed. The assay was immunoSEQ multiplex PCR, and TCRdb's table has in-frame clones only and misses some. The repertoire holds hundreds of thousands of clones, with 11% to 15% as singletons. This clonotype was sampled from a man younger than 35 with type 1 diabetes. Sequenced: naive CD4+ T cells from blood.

The CDR3 sequence: CASMGGRGNQPQHF. In DNA form, the CDR3 reads TGTGCCAGCATGGGGGGCAGGGGCAATCAGCCCCAGCATTTT. V is TRBV2 and J is TRBJ1-5, with D possibly TRBD1 on 6 matching bases. Germline V CDR1 and CDR2: SNHLY, FYNNEI. This CDR3 region has 14 residues. V was trimmed by 7 bases and J by 2 bases, leaving 12 bases between them.